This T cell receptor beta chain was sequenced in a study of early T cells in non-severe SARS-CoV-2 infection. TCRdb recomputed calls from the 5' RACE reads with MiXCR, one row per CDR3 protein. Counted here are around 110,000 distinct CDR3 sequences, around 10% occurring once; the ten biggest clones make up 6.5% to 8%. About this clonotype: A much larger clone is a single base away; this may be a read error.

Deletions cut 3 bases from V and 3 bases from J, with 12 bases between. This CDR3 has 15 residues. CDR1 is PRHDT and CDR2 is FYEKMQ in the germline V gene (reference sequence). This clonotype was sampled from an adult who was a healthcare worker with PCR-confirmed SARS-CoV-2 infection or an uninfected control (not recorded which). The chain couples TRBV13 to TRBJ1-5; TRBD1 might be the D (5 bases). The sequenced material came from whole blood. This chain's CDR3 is CASSLGPRHNQPQHF. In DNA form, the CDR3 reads TGTGCCAGCAGCTTGGGGCCAAGGCACAATCAGCCCCAGCATTTT. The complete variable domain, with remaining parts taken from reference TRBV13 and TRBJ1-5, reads AAGVIQSPRHLIKEKRETATLKCYPIPRHDTVYWYQQGPGQDPQFLISFYEKMQSDKGSIPDRFSAQQFSDYHSELNMSSLELGDSALYFCASSLGPRHNQPQHFGDGTRLSIL.